The clone carrying this TCR beta chain has only a few counts. Its specificity is not known. This entry comes from a study of T cell repertoires in aging, cancer and after chemotherapy. Looking at the study overall: Clear clonal overlap appeared across healthy donor samples taken over several months to years. Study results and limitations: In cancer patients, declining TCR diversity with age involved lost richness and lost evenness.

Amplification of TCR beta used genomic DNA extracted from peripheral blood. Rearranged V-D-J TRB sequences were amplified with a mixed TRB-A/B primer pool. TCRdb reprocessed the multiplex PCR reads via MiXCR and lists one record per CDR3 protein. This table holds approximately 8,400 distinct CDR3 sequences, approximately 33% found once. The V and J ends lost 3 bases and 2 bases, in that order; junction bases with no gene match: 13. The CDR3 is made up of 17 amino acids. Germline V gives CDR1 LNHDA, CDR2 SQIVND (reference sequence). The clonotype originates from a human donor in good health. This chain uses TRBV19 with TRBJ2-7, with 7 bases lining up with TRBD1. Sequencing was carried out using blood. CDR3 residues: CASSMGTEQKAPYEQYF. The CDR3 DNA reads TGTGCCAGTAGTATGGGGACAGAACAAAAGGCCCCCTACGAGCAGTACTTC.